This T cell receptor (beta chain) is from a study of response to subunit inactivated influenza vaccine. The study's findings and limits: T cells newly recruited by each seasonal influenza vaccination are few, the authors suggested.

The germline CDR1 and CDR2 sequences are SGHTA and FQGNSA. The CDR3 loop spans 14 amino acids. V was clipped by 5 bases and J by 8 bases; unmatched bases: 7. This clonotype has more than one count but fewer than ten. Its antigen is currently unknown. TCRdb called the RT-PCR reads again in MiXCR, with one record for every CDR3 protein. The sample holds 650,000 to 800,000 distinct CDR3 sequences, about 15% seen once. Here the sequenced sample was PBMCs from blood, taken 14 to 15 days before vaccination. This TCR was sampled from a man aged 45-65 years who received an inactivated influenza vaccine. The chain uses TRBV7-2 and TRBJ1-4; 8 positions agree with TRBD1. The CDR3: CASSRDRSEEKLFF. The CDR3 region has the DNA TGTGCCAGCAGCCGGGACAGGTCGGAGGAAAAACTGTTTTTT.